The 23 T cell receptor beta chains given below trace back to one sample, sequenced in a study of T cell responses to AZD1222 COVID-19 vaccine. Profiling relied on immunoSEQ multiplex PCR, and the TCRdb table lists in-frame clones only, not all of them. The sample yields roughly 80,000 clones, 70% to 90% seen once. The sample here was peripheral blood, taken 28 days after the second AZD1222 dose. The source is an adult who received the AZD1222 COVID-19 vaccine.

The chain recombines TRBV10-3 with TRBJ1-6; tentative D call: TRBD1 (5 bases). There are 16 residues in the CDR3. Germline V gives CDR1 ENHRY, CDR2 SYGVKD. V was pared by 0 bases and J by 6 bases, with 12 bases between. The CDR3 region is CAISESLTQGNSPLHF. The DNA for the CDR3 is TGTGCCATCAGTGAGTCCCTCACTCAGGGTAATTCACCCCTCCACTTT.

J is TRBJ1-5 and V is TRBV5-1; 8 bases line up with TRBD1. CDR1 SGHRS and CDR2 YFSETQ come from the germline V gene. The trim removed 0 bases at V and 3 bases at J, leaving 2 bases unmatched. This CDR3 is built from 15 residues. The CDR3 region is CASSLAGGVNQPQHF. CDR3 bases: TGCGCCAGCAGCTTGGCAGGGGGCGTCAATCAGCCCCAGCATTTT.

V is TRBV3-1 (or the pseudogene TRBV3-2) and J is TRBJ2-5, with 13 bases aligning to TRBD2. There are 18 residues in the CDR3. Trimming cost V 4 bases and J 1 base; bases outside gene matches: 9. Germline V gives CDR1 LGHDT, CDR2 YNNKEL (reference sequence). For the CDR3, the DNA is TGTGCCAGCAGCCCTGGACTAGCGGGGGCCGTACCCCAAGAGACCCAGTACTTC. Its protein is CASSPGLAGAVPQETQYF.

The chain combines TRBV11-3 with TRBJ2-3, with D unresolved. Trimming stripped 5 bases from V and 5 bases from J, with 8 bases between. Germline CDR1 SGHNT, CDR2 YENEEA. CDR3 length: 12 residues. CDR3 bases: TGTGCCAGCAGCCGCGACCGAGATACGCAGTATTTT. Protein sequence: CASSRDRDTQYF.

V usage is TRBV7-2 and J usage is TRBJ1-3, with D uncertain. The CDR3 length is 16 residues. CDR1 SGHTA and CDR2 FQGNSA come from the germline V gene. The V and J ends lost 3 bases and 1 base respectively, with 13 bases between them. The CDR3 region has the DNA TGTGCCAGCAGCTTGACGGGAGCCGGGTCTGGAAACACCATATATTTT. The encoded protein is CASSLTGAGSGNTIYF.

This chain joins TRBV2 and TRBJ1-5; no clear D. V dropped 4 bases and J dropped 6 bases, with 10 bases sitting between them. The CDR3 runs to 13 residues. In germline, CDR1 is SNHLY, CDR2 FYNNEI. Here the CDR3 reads CASSGGFGQPQHF. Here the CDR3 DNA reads TGTGCCAGCAGTGGAGGGTTTGGTCAGCCCCAGCATTTT.

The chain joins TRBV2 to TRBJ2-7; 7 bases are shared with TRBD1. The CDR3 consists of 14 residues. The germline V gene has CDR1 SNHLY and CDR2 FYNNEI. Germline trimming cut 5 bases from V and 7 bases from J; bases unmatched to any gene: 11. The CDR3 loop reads CASSREQGTWEQYF. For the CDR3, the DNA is TGTGCCAGCAGTAGGGAACAGGGGACGTGGGAGCAGTACTTC.

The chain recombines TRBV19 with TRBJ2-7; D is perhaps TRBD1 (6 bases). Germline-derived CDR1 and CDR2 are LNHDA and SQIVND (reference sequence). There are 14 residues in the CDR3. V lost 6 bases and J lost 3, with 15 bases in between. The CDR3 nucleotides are TGTGCCAGTAGCAATCAAGGGGGAAACTACGAGCAGTACTTC. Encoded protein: CASSNQGGNYEQYF.

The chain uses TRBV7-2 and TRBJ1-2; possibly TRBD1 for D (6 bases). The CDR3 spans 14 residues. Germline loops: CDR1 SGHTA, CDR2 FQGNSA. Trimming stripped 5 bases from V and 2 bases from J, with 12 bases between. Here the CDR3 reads CASSKDRENYGYTF. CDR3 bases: TGTGCCAGCAGCAAGGACAGAGAGAACTATGGCTACACCTTC.

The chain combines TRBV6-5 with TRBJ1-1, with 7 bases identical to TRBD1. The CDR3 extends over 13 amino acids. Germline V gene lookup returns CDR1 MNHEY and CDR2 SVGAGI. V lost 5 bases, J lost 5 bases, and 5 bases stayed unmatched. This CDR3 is CASSLQGRTEAFF. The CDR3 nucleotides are TGTGCCAGCAGTCTACAGGGGAGGACTGAAGCTTTCTTT.

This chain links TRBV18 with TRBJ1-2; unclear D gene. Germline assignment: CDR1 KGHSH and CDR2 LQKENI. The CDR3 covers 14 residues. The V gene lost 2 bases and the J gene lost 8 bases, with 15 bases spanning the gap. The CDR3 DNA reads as TGTGCCAGCTCACCATCTCGGGGAAGTGCCGGCTACACCTTC. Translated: CASSPSRGSAGYTF.

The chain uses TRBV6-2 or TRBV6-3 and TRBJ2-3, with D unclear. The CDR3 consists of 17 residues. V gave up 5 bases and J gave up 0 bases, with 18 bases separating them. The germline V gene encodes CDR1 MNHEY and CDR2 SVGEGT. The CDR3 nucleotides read TGTGCCAGCAGTAACTACGCGCGGATTCCTAGCACAGATACGCAGTATTTT. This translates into CASSNYARIPSTDTQYF.

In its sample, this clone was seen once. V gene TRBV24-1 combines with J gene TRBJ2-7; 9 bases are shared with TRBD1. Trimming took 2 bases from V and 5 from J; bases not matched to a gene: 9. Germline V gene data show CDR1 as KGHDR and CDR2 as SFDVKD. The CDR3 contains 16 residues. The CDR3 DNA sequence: TGTGCCACCAGTGATTCCGGGACAGGGAGGTTCCACGAGCAGTACTTC. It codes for CATSDSGTGRFHEQYF.

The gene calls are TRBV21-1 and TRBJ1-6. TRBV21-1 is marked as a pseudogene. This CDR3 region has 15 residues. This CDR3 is CASSKGPHPNSPLHF. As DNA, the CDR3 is TGTGCCAGCAGCAAGGGACCCCACCCTAATTCACCCCTCCACTTT.

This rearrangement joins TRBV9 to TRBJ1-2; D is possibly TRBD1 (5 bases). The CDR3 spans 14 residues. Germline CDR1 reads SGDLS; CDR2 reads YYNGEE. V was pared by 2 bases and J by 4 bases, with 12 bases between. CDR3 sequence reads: CASSVDQGTYGYTF. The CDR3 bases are TGTGCCAGCAGCGTTGACCAGGGAACCTATGGCTACACCTTC.

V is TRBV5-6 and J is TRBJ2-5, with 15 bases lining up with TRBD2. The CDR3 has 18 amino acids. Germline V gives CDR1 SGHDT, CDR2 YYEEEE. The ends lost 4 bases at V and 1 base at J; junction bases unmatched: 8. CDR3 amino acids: CASSLGLAGGQLQETQYF. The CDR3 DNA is TGTGCCAGCAGCCTAGGACTAGCGGGGGGGCAACTCCAAGAGACCCAGTACTTC.

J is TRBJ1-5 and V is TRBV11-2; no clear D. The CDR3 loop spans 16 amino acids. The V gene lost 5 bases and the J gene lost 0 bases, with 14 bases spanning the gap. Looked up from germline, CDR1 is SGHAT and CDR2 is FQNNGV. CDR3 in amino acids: CASSPTVAYSNQPQHF. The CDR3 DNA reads TGTGCCAGCAGCCCAACGGTCGCTTATAGCAATCAGCCCCAGCATTTT. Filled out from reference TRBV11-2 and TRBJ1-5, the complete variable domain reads EAGVAQSPRYKIIEKRQSVAFWCNPISGHATLYWYQQILGQGPKLLIQFQNNGVVDDSQLPKDRFSAERLKGVDSTLKIQPAKLEDSAVYLCASSPTVAYSNQPQHFGDGTRLSIL.

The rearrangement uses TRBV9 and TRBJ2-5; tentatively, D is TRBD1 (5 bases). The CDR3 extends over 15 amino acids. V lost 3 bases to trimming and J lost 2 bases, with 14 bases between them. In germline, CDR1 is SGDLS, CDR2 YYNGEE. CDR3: CASSAQGSGQETQYF. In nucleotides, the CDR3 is TGTGCCAGCAGCGCCCAGGGCTCAGGGCAAGAGACCCAGTACTTC.

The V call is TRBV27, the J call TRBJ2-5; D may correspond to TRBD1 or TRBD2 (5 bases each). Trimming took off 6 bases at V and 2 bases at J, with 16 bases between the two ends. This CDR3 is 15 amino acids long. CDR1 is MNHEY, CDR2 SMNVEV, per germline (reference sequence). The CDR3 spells CASRLLGTEQETQYF. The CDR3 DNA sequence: TGTGCCAGCAGACTGCTTGGGACGGAGCAAGAGACCCAGTACTTC.

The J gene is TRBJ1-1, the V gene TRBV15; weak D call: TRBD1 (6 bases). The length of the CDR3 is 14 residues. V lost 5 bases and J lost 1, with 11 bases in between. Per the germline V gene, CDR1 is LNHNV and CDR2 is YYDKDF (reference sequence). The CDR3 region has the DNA TGTGCCACCAGCGGTAGGGGGGGGAACACTGAAGCTTTCTTT. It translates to CATSGRGGNTEAFF.

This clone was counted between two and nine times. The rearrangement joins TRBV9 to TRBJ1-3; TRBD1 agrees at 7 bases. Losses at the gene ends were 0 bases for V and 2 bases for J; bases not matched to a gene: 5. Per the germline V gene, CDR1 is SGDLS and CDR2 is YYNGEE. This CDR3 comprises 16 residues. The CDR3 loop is CASSVAAGTAGNTIYF. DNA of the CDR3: TGTGCCAGCAGCGTAGCAGCCGGGACAGCTGGAAACACCATATATTTT. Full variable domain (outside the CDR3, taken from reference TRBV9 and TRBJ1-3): DSGVTQTPKHLITATGQRVTLRCSPRSGDLSVYWYQQSLDQGLQFLIQYYNGEERAKGNILERFSAQQFPDLHSELNLSSLELGDSALYFCASSVAAGTAGNTIYFGEGSWLTVV.

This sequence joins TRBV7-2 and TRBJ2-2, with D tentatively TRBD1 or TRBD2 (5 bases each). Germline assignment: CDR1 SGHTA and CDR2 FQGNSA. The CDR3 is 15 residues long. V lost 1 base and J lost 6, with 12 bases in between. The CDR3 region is CASSLEGPRAGELFF. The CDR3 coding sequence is TGTGCCAGCAGCTTAGAGGGGCCGAGGGCCGGGGAGCTGTTTTTT.

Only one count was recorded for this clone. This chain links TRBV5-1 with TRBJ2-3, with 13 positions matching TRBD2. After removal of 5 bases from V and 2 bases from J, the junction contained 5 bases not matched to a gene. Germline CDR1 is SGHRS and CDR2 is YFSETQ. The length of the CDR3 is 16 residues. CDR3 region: CASRPGTSGVTDTQYF. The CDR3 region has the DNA TGCGCCAGCAGACCGGGGACTAGCGGGGTCACAGATACGCAGTATTTT.